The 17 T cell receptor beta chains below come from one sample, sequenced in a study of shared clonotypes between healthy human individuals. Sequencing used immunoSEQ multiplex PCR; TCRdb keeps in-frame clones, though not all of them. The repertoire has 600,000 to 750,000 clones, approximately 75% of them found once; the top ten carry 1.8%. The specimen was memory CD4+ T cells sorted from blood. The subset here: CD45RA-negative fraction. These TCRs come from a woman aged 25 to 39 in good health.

The CDR3 DNA is TGTGCCAGCAGTAAACAGGGGACACTCATGACTAACTATGGCTACACCTTC. Its translation is CASSKQGTLMTNYGYTF. The chain couples TRBV27 to TRBJ1-2; 7 bases agree with TRBD1. J lost 0 bases, V lost 5 bases, and 12 bases had no gene match. Germline lookup yields CDR1 MNHEY and CDR2 SMNVEV (reference sequence). The CDR3 is 17 residues long.

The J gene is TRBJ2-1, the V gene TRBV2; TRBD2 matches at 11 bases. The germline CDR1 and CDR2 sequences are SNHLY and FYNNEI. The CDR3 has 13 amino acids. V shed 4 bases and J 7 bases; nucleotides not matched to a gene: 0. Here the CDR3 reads CASSGLAGNEQFF. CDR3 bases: TGTGCCAGCAGTGGACTAGCGGGGAATGAGCAGTTCTTC. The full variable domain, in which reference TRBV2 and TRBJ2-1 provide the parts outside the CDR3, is EPEVTQTPSHQVTQMGQEVILRCVPISNHLYFYWYRQILGQKVEFLVSFYNNEISEKSEIFDDQFSVERPDGSNFTLKIRSTKLEDSAMYFCASSGLAGNEQFFGPGTRLTVL.

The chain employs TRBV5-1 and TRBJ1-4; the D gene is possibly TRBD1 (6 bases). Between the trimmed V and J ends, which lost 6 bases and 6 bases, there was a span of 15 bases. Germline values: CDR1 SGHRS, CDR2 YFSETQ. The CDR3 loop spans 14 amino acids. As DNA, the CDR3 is TGCGCCAGCACCATACAGGGAGGGGATGAAAAACTGTTTTTT. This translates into CASTIQGGDEKLFF.

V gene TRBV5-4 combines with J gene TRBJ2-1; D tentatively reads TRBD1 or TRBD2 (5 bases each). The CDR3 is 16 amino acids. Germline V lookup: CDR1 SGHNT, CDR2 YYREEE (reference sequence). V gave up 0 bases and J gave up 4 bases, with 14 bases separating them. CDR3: CASSLARDPSYNEQFF. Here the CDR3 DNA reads TGTGCCAGCAGCTTGGCCCGGGACCCCTCTTACAATGAGCAGTTCTTC.

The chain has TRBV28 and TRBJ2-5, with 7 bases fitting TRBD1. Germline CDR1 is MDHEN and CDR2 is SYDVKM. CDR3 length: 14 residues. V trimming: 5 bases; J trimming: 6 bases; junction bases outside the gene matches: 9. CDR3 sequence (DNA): TGTGCCAGCAGTGGGACGAACAGGGGACAGACCCAGTACTTC. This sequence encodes CASSGTNRGQTQYF. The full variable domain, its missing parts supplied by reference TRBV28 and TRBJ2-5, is DVKVTQSSRYLVKRTGEKVFLECVQDMDHENMFWYRQDPGLGLRLIYFSYDVKMKEKGDIPEGYSVSREKKERFSLILESASTNQTSMYLCASSGTNRGQTQYFGPGTRLLVL.

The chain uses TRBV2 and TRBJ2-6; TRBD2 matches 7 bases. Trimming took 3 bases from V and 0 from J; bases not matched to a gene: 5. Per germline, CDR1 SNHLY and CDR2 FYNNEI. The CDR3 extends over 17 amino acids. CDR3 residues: CASSDLAASSGANVLTF. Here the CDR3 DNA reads TGTGCCAGCAGTGATCTAGCGGCCTCCTCTGGGGCCAACGTCCTGACTTTC.

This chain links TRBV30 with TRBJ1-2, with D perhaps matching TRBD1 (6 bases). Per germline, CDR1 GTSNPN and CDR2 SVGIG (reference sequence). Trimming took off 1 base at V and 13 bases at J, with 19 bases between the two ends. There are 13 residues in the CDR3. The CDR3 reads CAWSAGQLRAPTF. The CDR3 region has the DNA TGTGCCTGGAGTGCTGGACAGTTACGGGCACCCACCTTC.

The DNA for the CDR3 is TGTGCCAGCAGATTGTACCCGGACGGGCCCGGGTACGAGCAGTACTTC. Protein: CASRLYPDGPGYEQYF. V is TRBV11-2 and J is TRBJ2-7; D remains ambiguous. CDR3 size: 16 residues. Between the trimmed V and J ends, which lost 6 bases and 4 bases, there was a span of 22 bases. CDR1 is SGHAT, CDR2 FQNNGV, per germline.

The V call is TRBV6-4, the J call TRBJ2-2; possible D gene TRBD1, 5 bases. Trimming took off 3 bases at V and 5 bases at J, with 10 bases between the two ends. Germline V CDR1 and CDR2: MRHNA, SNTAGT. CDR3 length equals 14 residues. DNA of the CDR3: TGTGCCAGCAGTGAGGCAGGGATGACCGGGGAGCTGTTTTTT. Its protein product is CASSEAGMTGELFF.

CDR3 DNA sequence: TGTGCCAGCAGCTTAGGCGCCAACTCCTACGAGCAGTACTTC. Translated: CASSLGANSYEQYF. The chain uses TRBV11-2 and TRBJ2-7; D not certain. In germline, CDR1 is SGHAT, CDR2 FQNNGV. Deletions cut 1 base from V and 0 bases from J, with 7 bases between. This CDR3 spans 14 amino acids.

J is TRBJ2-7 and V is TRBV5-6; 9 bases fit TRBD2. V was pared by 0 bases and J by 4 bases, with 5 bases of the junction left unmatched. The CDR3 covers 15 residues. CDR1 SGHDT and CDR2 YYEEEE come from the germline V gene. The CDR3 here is CASSLAGLAGYEQYF. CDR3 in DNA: TGTGCCAGCAGCTTGGCCGGTCTAGCGGGGTACGAGCAGTACTTC. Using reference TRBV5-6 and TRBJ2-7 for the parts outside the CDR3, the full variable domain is DAGVTQSPTHLIKTRGQQVTLRCSPKSGHDTVSWYQQALGQGPQFIFQYYEEEERQRGNFPDRFSGHQFPNYSSELNVNALLLGDSALYLCASSLAGLAGYEQYFGPGTRLTVT.

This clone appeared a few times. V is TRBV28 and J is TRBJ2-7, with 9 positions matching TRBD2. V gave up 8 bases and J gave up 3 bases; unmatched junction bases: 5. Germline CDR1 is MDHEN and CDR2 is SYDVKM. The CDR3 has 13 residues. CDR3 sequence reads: CASETSGLYEQYF. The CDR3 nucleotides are TGTGCCAGCGAGACTAGCGGCCTCTACGAGCAGTACTTC.

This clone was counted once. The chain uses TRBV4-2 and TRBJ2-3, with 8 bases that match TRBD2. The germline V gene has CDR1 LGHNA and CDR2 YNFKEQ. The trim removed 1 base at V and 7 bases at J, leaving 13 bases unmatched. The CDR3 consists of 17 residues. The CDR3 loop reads CASSQASRGLGLYTQYF. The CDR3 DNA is TGTGCCAGCAGCCAAGCTTCCCGGGGACTAGGCCTTTATACGCAGTATTTT.

This CDR3 is CASSSTVIQPQHF. The CDR3 DNA sequence: TGTGCCAGCAGCTCGACAGTCATTCAGCCCCAGCATTTT. J is TRBJ1-5 and V is TRBV5-4, with TRBD1 as a possible D gene (5 bases). CDR1 is SGHNT, CDR2 YYREEE, per germline (reference sequence). Trimming removed 3 bases from V and 6 bases from J, with 10 bases in between. This CDR3 spans 13 amino acids.

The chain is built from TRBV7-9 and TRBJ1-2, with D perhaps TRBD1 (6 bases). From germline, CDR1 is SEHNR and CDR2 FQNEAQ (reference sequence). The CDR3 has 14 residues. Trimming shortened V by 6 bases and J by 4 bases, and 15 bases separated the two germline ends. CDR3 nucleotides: TGTGCCAGCAGTCGGGACATACCAAGCTATGGCTACACCTTC. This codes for CASSRDIPSYGYTF.

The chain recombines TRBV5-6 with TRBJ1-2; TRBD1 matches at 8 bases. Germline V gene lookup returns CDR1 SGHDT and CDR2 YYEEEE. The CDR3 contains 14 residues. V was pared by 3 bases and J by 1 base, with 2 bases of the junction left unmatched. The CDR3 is CASSSDRGNYGYTF. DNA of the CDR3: TGTGCCAGCAGCTCAGACAGGGGTAACTATGGCTACACCTTC.

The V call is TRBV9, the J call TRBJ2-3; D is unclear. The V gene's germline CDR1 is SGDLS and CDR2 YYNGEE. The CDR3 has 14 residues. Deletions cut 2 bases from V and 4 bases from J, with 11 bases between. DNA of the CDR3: TGTGCCAGCAGCGTGGCCGGGTACTCAGATACGCAGTATTTT. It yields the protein CASSVAGYSDTQYF.